This T cell receptor beta chain was sequenced in a study of blood T cells in healthy people across ages. Of note for this clonotype: Its target is not known.

Then a second PCR, running roughly 7 to 11 cycles, was carried out with a sample-barcoded 5' primer and a J-beta primer mix. Per-sample output comprised a minimum of 3 million paired-end reads containing CDR3. MiXCR was run by TCRdb on the 5' RACE reads, yielding one entry per CDR3 protein. The top ten clones hold around 7.7% of a sample with some 1.7 million distinct CDR3 sequences, roughly 27% of them seen once. General study results and limits: Long-lived donors exceeded aged donors in naive CD4+ cells and diversity.

The CDR3 runs to 14 residues. The germline V gene encodes CDR1 KGHSH and CDR2 LQKENI. This chain uses TRBV18 with TRBJ2-5; 8 nucleotides line up with TRBD2. The J call could be wrong; TRBJ2-7 is a better fit for the DNA end. Sequencing was done on a sample of blood. The clonotype originates from a woman under 40 in good health. CDR3 region: CASSRGGIRYEQYF. The CDR3 nucleotides read TGTGCCAGCTCCCGCGGGGGGATCCGCTACGAGCAGTACTTC.